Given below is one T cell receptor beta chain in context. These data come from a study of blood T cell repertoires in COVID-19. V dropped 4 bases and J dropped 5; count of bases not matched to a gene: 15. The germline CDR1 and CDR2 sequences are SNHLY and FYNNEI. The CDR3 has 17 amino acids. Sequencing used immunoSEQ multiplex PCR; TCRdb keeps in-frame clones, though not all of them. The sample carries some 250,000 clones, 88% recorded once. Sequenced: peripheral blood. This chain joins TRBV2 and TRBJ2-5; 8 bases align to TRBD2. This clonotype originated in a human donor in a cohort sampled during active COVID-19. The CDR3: CASSVEGTSGSGETQYF. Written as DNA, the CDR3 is TGTGCCAGCAGTGTGGAGGGAACGAGCGGGAGTGGGGAGACCCAGTACTTC.